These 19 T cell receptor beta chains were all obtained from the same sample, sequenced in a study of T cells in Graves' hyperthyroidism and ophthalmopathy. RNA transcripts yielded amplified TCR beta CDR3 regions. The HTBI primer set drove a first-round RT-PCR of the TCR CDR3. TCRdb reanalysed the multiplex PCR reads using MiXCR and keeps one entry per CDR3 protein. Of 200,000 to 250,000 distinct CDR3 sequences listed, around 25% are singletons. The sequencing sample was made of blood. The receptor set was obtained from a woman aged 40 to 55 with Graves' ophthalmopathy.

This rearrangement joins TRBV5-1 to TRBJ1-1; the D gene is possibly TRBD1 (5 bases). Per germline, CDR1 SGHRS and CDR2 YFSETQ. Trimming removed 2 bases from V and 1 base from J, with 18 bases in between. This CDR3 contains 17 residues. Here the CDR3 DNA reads TGCGCCAGCAGCTTACGGGGCGGCCCTGGAGGGAACACTGAAGCTTTCTTT. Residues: CASSLRGGPGGNTEAFF.

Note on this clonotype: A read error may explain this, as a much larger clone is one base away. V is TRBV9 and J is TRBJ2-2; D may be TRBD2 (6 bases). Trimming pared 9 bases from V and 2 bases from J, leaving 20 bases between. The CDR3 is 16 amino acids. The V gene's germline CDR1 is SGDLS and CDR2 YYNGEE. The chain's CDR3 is CAITRGGRSNTGELFF. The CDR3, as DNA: TGTGCCATCACCCGTGGAGGGAGATCAAACACCGGGGAGCTGTTTTTT. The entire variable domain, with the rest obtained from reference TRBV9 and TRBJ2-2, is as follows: DSGVTQTPKHLITATGQRVTLRCSPRSGDLSVYWYQQSLDQGLQFLIQYYNGEERAKGNILERFSAQQFPDLHSELNLSSLELGDSALYFCAITRGGRSNTGELFFGEGSRLTVL.

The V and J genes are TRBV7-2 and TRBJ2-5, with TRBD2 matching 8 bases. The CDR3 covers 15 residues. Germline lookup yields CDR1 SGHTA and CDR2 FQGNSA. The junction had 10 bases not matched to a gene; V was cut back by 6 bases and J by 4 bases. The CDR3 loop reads CASSPDGGASETQYF. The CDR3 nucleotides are TGTGCCAGCAGTCCGGACGGGGGGGCATCAGAGACCCAGTACTTC.

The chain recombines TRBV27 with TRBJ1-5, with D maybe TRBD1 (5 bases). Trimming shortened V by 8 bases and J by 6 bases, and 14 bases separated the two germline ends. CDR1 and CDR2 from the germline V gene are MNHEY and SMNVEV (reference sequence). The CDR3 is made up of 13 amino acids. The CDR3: CASADSYGQPQHF. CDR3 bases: TGTGCCAGCGCAGACAGTTATGGTCAGCCCCAGCATTTT.

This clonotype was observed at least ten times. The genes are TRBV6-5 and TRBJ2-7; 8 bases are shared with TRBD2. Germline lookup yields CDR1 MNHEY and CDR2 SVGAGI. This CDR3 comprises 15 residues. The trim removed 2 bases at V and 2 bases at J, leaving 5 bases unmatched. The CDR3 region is CASSYGTSRTYEQYF. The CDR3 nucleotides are TGTGCCAGCAGTTACGGGACTAGTAGAACCTACGAGCAGTACTTC.

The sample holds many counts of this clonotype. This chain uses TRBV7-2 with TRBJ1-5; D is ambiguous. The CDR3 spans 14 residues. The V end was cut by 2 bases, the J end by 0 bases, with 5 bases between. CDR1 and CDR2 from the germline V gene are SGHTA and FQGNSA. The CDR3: CASSLSYSNQPQHF. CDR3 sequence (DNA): TGTGCCAGCAGCTTAAGTTATAGCAATCAGCCCCAGCATTTT.

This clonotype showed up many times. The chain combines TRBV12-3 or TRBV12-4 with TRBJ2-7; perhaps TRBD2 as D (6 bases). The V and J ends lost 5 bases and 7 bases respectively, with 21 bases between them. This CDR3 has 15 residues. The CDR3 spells CASSPDGRETGEQYF. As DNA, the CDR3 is TGTGCCAGCAGTCCAGATGGACGGGAGACGGGTGAGCAGTACTTC.

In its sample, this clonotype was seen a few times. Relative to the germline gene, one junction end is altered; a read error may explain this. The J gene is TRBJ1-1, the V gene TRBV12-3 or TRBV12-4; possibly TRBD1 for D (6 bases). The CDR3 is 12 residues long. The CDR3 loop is CASIRGPGRACF. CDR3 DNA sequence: TGTGCCAGCATCCGGGGGCCTGGTAGGGCTTGCTTT.

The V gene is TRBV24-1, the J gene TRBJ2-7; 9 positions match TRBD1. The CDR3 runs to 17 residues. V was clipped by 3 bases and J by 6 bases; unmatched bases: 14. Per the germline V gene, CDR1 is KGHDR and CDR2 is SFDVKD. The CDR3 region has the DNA TGTGCCACCAGTGATGAGAGGGGGGACAGGGAGACCCCCGAGCAGTACTTC. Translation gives CATSDERGDRETPEQYF.

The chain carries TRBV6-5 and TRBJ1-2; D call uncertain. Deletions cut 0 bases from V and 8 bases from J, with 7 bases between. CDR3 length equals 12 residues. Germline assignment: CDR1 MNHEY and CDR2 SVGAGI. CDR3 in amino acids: CASSYSKWGYTF. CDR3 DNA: TGTGCCAGCAGTTACTCAAAATGGGGCTACACCTTC.

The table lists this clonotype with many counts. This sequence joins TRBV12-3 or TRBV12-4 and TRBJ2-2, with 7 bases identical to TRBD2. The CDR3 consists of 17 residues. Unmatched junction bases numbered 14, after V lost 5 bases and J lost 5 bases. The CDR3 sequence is CASSPVGAGVLTGELFF. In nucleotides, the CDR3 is TGTGCCAGCAGTCCCGTTGGGGCGGGAGTGTTGACCGGGGAGCTGTTTTTT.

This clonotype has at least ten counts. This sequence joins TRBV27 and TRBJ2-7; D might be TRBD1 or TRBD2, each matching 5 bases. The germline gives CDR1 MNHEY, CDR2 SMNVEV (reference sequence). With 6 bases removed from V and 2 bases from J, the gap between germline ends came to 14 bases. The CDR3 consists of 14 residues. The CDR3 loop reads CASSPGAGTYEQYF. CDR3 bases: TGTGCCAGCAGCCCCGGGGCCGGAACCTACGAGCAGTACTTC.

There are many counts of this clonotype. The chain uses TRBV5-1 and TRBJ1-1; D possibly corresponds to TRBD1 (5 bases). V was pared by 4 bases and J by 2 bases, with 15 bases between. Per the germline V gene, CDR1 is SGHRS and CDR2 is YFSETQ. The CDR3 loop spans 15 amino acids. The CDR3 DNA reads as TGCGCCAGCAGCAAGGAAGGGGTCGAAAACACTGAAGCTTTCTTT. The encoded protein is CASSKEGVENTEAFF.

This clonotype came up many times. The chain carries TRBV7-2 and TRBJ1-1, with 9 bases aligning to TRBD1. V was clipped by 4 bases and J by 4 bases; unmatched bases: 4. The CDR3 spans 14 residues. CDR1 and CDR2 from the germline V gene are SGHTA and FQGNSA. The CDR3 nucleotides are TGTGCCAGCAGCTCTGGACAGGGGATCACTGAAGCTTTCTTT. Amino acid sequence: CASSSGQGITEAFF.

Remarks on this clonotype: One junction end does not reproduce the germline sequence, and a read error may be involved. The CDR3 sequence: CATSLAGELYF. DNA for the CDR3: TGTGCCACCAGTTTAGCCGGGGAGCTGTATTTT. This sequence joins TRBV12-3 or TRBV12-4 and TRBJ2-2; the D gene is possibly TRBD2 (5 bases). The CDR3 length is 11 residues.

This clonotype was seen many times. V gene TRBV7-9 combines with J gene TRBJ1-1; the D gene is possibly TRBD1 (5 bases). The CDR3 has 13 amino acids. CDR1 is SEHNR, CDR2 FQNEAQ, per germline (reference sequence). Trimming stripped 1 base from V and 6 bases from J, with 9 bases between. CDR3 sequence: CASSLGQISEAFF. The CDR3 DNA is TGTGCCAGCAGCTTAGGACAGATCTCTGAAGCTTTCTTT.

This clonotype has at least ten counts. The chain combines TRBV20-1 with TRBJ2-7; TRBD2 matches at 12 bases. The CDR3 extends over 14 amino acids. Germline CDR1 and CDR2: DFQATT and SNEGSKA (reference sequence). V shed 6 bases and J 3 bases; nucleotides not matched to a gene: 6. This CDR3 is CSALTSGGNYEQYF. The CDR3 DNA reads TGCAGTGCCCTTACTAGCGGGGGGAACTACGAGCAGTACTTC.

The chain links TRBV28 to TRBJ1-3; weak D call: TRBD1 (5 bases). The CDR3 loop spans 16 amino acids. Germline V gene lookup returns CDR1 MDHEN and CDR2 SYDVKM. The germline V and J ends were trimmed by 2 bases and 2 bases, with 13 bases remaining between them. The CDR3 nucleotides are TGTGCCAGCAGTTTAAGTCGGGGGAACCCTGGAAACACCATATATTTT. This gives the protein CASSLSRGNPGNTIYF.

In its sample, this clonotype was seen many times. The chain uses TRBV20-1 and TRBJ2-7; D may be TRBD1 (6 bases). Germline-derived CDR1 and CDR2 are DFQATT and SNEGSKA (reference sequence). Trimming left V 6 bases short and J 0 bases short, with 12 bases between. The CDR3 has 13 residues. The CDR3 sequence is CSATRDNSYEQYF. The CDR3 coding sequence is TGCAGTGCGACCAGGGACAACTCCTACGAGCAGTACTTC.